This is a list of T cell receptor beta chains from one sample in a study of cytomegalovirus exposure and HLA in healthy donors. Only in-frame clones appear in the TCRdb table, and some are missing; sequencing was by immunoSEQ multiplex PCR. The sample shows over 50,000 clones, 70% to 90% of them seen only once. The specimen sequenced was PBMCs. Source of these receptors: a man aged 30-40 years in good health and CMV-seropositive. CDR3s include the opening cysteine and the closing phenylalanine or tryptophan. A D gene is named only where the DNA matches it firmly. Size tells how often a clone was seen (once, few, many) or the class of an expanded clone, and some rows leave it out.

V gene: TRBV18
D gene: .
J gene: TRBJ2-3
clone size: .
CDR3 protein: CASSPRFPLQGKGTDTQYF
CDR3 DNA: TGTGCCAGCTCACCGAGGTTCCCCTTACAGGGAAAGGGGACAGATACGCAGTATTTT

V gene: TRBV5-6
D gene: TRBD2
J gene: TRBJ2-1
clone size: .
CDR3 protein: CASSSASGRQYNEQFF
CDR3 DNA: TGTGCCAGCAGCTCCGCTAGCGGGAGGCAGTACAATGAGCAGTTCTTC

V gene: TRBV30
D gene: TRBD1
J gene: TRBJ1-1
clone size: .
CDR3 protein: CAWMRTGAMNTEAFF
CDR3 DNA: TGTGCCTGGATGAGGACAGGGGCCATGAACACTGAAGCTTTCTTT

V gene: TRBV5-5
D gene: TRBD2
J gene: TRBJ2-1
clone size: .
CDR3 protein: CASSLVRGGSYNEQFF
CDR3 DNA: TGTGCCAGCAGCTTGGTTCGGGGGGGCTCCTACAATGAGCAGTTCTTC

V gene: TRBV6-1
D gene: TRBD1
J gene: TRBJ1-3
clone size: once
CDR3 protein: CASSLDRGNTIYF
CDR3 DNA: TGTGCCAGCAGTTTGGACAGGGGAAACACCATATATTTT

V gene: TRBV29-1
D gene: TRBD1
J gene: TRBJ1-1
clone size: once
CDR3 protein: CSARPYDRANTEAFF
CDR3 DNA: TGCAGCGCCCGACCATACGACAGGGCGAACACTGAAGCTTTCTTT

V gene: TRBV7-9
D gene: .
J gene: TRBJ2-2
clone size: .
CDR3 protein: CASSHRRGGELFF
CDR3 DNA: TGTGCCAGCAGCCACCGACGGGGCGGGGAGCTGTTTTTT

V gene: TRBV19
D gene: .
J gene: TRBJ1-1
clone size: .
CDR3 protein: CASNQATNTEAFF
CDR3 DNA: TGTGCCAGTAACCAAGCGACGAACACTGAAGCTTTCTTT

V gene: TRBV27
D gene: .
J gene: TRBJ2-5
clone size: .
CDR3 protein: CASSWARQETQYF
CDR3 DNA: TGTGCCAGCAGTTGGGCGCGCCAAGAGACCCAGTACTTC

V gene: TRBV4-1
D gene: TRBD2
J gene: TRBJ2-5
clone size: .
CDR3 protein: CASSQVGGRAEETQYF
CDR3 DNA: TGCGCCAGCAGCCAAGTAGGTGGGAGGGCCGAAGAGACCCAGTACTTC

V gene: TRBV10-1
D gene: TRBD1
J gene: TRBJ2-7
clone size: .
CDR3 protein: CASSGDRESEQYF
CDR3 DNA: TGCGCCAGCAGTGGGGACAGGGAGTCCGAGCAGTACTTC

V gene: TRBV5-1
D gene: .
J gene: TRBJ2-3
clone size: .
CDR3 protein: CASGPTDTQYF
CDR3 DNA: TGCGCCAGCGGGCCGACAGATACGCAGTATTTT

V gene: TRBV7-2
D gene: .
J gene: TRBJ1-5
clone size: .
CDR3 protein: CASSLAGGNQPQHF
CDR3 DNA: TGTGCCAGCAGCTTAGCAGGGGGCAATCAGCCCCAGCATTTT

V gene: TRBV28
D gene: .
J gene: TRBJ1-1
clone size: .
CDR3 protein: CASSLWTLKRGAFF
CDR3 DNA: TGTGCCAGCAGTCTTTGGACCCTAAAAAGGGGGGCTTTCTTT

V gene: TRBV7-3
D gene: .
J gene: TRBJ2-1
clone size: once
CDR3 protein: CASSPGRSYNEQFF
CDR3 DNA: TGTGCCAGCAGCCCAGGGAGGTCCTACAATGAGCAGTTCTTC

V gene: TRBV18
D gene: TRBD1
J gene: TRBJ1-2
clone size: .
CDR3 protein: CASSSRQGQDSNYGYTF
CDR3 DNA: TGTGCCAGCTCATCGAGACAGGGGCAGGATAGTAACTATGGCTACACCTTC

V gene: TRBV7-6
D gene: .
J gene: TRBJ2-1
clone size: .
CDR3 protein: CASSGGTDNEQFF
CDR3 DNA: TGTGCCAGCAGCGGCGGGACGGATAATGAGCAGTTCTTC

V gene: TRBV4-2
D gene: TRBD1
J gene: TRBJ2-3
clone size: .
CDR3 protein: CASSPGTGDTDTQYF
CDR3 DNA: TGTGCCAGCAGCCCCGGGACAGGGGATACAGATACGCAGTATTTT

V gene: TRBV30
D gene: .
J gene: TRBJ1-3
clone size: .
CDR3 protein: CAWTGRTRNTIYF
CDR3 DNA: TGTGCCTGGACAGGAAGAACTCGGAACACCATATATTTT

V gene: TRBV19
D gene: TRBD2
J gene: TRBJ2-1
clone size: .
CDR3 protein: CASSLTSGGNEFF
CDR3 DNA: TGTGCCAGTAGTTTGACTAGCGGGGGTAATGAGTTCTTC

V gene: TRBV29-1
D gene: .
J gene: TRBJ2-7
clone size: .
CDR3 protein: CSFRQGGYEQYF
CDR3 DNA: TGCAGCTTTAGACAGGGAGGCTACGAGCAGTACTTC

V gene: TRBV28
D gene: .
J gene: TRBJ2-7
clone size: .
CDR3 protein: CASTMDRPSYEQYF
CDR3 DNA: TGTGCCAGCACCATGGACAGACCCTCCTACGAGCAGTACTTC

V gene: TRBV4-1
D gene: TRBD1
J gene: TRBJ1-4
clone size: .
CDR3 protein: CASSLGQANEKLFF
CDR3 DNA: TGCGCCAGCAGCCTGGGACAGGCTAATGAAAAACTGTTTTTT

V gene: TRBV5-5
D gene: TRBD1
J gene: TRBJ1-5
clone size: .
CDR3 protein: CASSWDRNSNQPQHF
CDR3 DNA: TGTGCCAGCAGCTGGGACAGGAATAGCAATCAGCCCCAGCATTTT

V gene: TRBV4-1
D gene: TRBD2
J gene: TRBJ2-1
clone size: .
CDR3 protein: CASSQDRGEGEQFF
CDR3 DNA: TGCGCCAGCAGCCAAGATCGGGGGGAAGGTGAGCAGTTCTTC

V gene: TRBV5-3
D gene: .
J gene: TRBJ2-1
clone size: .
CDR3 protein: CARTGNEQFF
CDR3 DNA: TGTGCCAGAACCGGGAATGAGCAGTTCTTC

V gene: TRBV11-2
D gene: .
J gene: TRBJ2-5
clone size: once
CDR3 protein: CASSWRGRWEFQQETQYF
CDR3 DNA: TGTGCCAGCAGCTGGAGGGGGCGCTGGGAATTCCAGCAAGAGACCCAGTACTTC

V gene: TRBV28
D gene: TRBD2
J gene: TRBJ2-3
clone size: .
CDR3 protein: CASSFPSGLTDTQYF
CDR3 DNA: TGTGCCAGCAGTTTCCCTAGCGGCCTCACAGATACGCAGTATTTT

V gene: TRBV6-5
D gene: TRBD1
J gene: TRBJ1-2
clone size: .
CDR3 protein: CASSYSGTGDYGYTF
CDR3 DNA: TGTGCCAGCAGTTACTCTGGGACAGGGGACTATGGCTACACCTTC

V gene: TRBV25-1
D gene: .
J gene: TRBJ2-2
clone size: .
CDR3 protein: CASSREYTGELFF
CDR3 DNA: TGTGCCAGCAGTCGAGAATACACCGGGGAGCTGTTTTTT

V gene: TRBV7-2
D gene: .
J gene: TRBJ1-1
clone size: once
CDR3 protein: CASSSAGHLCQAFF
CDR3 DNA: TGTGCCAGCAGCAGTGCTGGACACCTTTGTCAAGCTTTCTTT

V gene: TRBV6-6
D gene: TRBD1
J gene: TRBJ2-7
clone size: .
CDR3 protein: CASSYRDRTYEQYF
CDR3 DNA: TGTGCCAGCAGTTACCGGGACAGGACCTACGAGCAGTACTTC

V gene: TRBV7-3
D gene: TRBD2
J gene: TRBJ2-3
clone size: .
CDR3 protein: CASSLIAGGRTDTQYF
CDR3 DNA: TGTGCCAGCAGCTTAATTGCGGGAGGACGTACAGATACGCAGTATTTT

V gene: TRBV11-3
D gene: .
J gene: TRBJ1-2
clone size: few
CDR3 protein: CASSSQGYLGYTF
CDR3 DNA: TGTGCCAGCAGCTCCCAGGGTTACCTTGGCTACACCTTC

V gene: TRBV29-1
D gene: .
J gene: TRBJ1-1
clone size: .
CDR3 protein: CSVDAEGVNTEAFF
CDR3 DNA: TGCAGCGTTGATGCCGAGGGGGTGAACACTGAAGCTTTCTTT

V gene: TRBV19
D gene: .
J gene: TRBJ1-1
clone size: .
CDR3 protein: CASRPLFRSPKAFF
CDR3 DNA: TGTGCCAGTAGGCCTCTTTTTAGGAGCCCCAAAGCTTTCTTT

V gene: TRBV7-2
D gene: TRBD2
J gene: TRBJ2-7
clone size: .
CDR3 protein: CASSLAMSSGSSYEQYF
CDR3 DNA: TGTGCCAGCAGCTTAGCCATGTCTAGCGGGAGCTCCTACGAGCAGTACTTC

V gene: TRBV15
D gene: .
J gene: TRBJ2-7
clone size: .
CDR3 protein: CATSREVTISYEQYF
CDR3 DNA: TGTGCCACCAGCAGAGAGGTCACTATCTCCTACGAGCAGTACTTC

V gene: TRBV10-3
D gene: .
J gene: TRBJ1-2
clone size: .
CDR3 protein: CAISESRLDYGYTF
CDR3 DNA: TGTGCCATCAGTGAGTCGAGGTTGGACTATGGCTACACCTTC

V gene: TRBV9
D gene: .
J gene: TRBJ1-4
clone size: .
CDR3 protein: CASSVAGREKLFF
CDR3 DNA: TGTGCCAGCAGCGTAGCGGGAAGAGAAAAACTGTTTTTT

V gene: TRBV6-5
D gene: .
J gene: TRBJ1-4
clone size: .
CDR3 protein: CASSRHPNEKLFF
CDR3 DNA: TGTGCCAGCAGTCGACACCCTAATGAAAAACTGTTTTTT

V gene: TRBV28
D gene: TRBD2
J gene: TRBJ2-7
clone size: .
CDR3 protein: CASSFSGTSLDEQYF
CDR3 DNA: TGTGCCAGCAGTTTTAGCGGGACATCTCTCGACGAGCAGTACTTC

V gene: TRBV15
D gene: .
J gene: TRBJ2-2
clone size: .
CDR3 protein: CATSRVQGNGELFF
CDR3 DNA: TGTGCCACCAGCAGAGTCCAGGGGAACGGGGAGCTGTTTTTT

V gene: TRBV5-1
D gene: TRBD2
J gene: TRBJ2-7
clone size: .
CDR3 protein: CASSLVLAGGSEQYF
CDR3 DNA: TGCGCCAGCAGCTTGGTACTAGCGGGAGGATCCGAGCAGTACTTC

V gene: TRBV5-1
D gene: .
J gene: TRBJ1-1
clone size: .
CDR3 protein: CASKHGEGGTEAFF
CDR3 DNA: TGCGCCAGCAAGCACGGGGAGGGTGGGACTGAAGCTTTCTTT